A selection of T cell receptor beta chains follows, all from one sample in a study of TIL therapy for anti-PD-1-resistant metastatic lung cancer. Sequenced by immunoSEQ multiplex PCR; TCRdb stores in-frame clones only, minus some. In the table there are 45,000 to 75,000 clones, around 86% of which are singletons. The sequencing used blood, collected at baseline. Receptor source: a person aged 25-80 years with non-small cell lung cancer. Both conserved end residues are part of each CDR3. Fields, in order: V gene, CDR3 protein.

TRBV21-1	CASIPRSGSSYNEQFF
TRBV5-1	CASSLGTVTGNTIYF
TRBV27	CASSLSRQGGTEAFF
TRBV5-1	CASSPEGGYGYTF
TRBV10-1	CASSPSGSVEQYF
TRBV14	CASSQVYGPEQFF
TRBV30	CAWSPGLATGEQFF
TRBV4-1	CASSQGSAGQGIGNQPQHF
TRBV15	CATSLQGTSTDTQYF
TRBV6-5	CASSYALGEKLFF
TRBV4-1	CASSQIGTGGSDTQYF
TRBV27	CASSLLGGLAGAYEQYF
TRBV19	CASSPRQGGTQYF
TRBV2	CASSMAVPSHSNQPQHF
TRBV11-2	CASSFEGNGNQPQHF
TRBV30	CAYSGGSYEQYF
TRBV5-1	CASRPIASNTGELFF
TRBV30	CAWSVVPVGDSLDTIYF